The T cell receptor beta chain under discussion was sequenced for a study of cytomegalovirus exposure and HLA in healthy donors. Across the study: Most donors, more than 80% of over 300 genotyped, fell in the Caucasian-associated ancestry cluster. Study-wide results and limits: Later, an analysis found that common viral pathogens appeared to be linked with several of the most significant clusters. TCR beta V- and J-gene trimming, according to a later analysis, was linked to a missense DCLRE1C variant. Prior analysis indicated that the majority of TCR beta V segments exhibited productivity approximately 87% or approximately 30% of the time.

Of note for this clone: Antigen: not known.

With 0 bases removed from V and 7 bases from J, the gap between germline ends came to 6 bases. Germline-derived CDR1 and CDR2 are GTSNPN and SVGIG (reference sequence). The CDR3 consists of 12 residues. PCR primers comprised 60 Vbeta and 13 Jbeta primers. Profiling relied on immunoSEQ multiplex PCR, and the TCRdb table lists in-frame clones only, not all of them. This sample has some 65,000 clones, with around 73% found just once. The receptor's source is a girl aged 10 to 17 in good health and CMV-seropositive. This chain connects TRBV30 to TRBJ2-2; D remains ambiguous. The sample consisted of PBMCs. The chain's CDR3 is CAWSVRYGELFF. As DNA, the CDR3 is TGTGCCTGGAGTGTGAGATACGGGGAGCTGTTTTTT.